This T cell receptor (beta chain) was documented in a study of blood T cells in healthy people across ages. This CDR3 contains 15 residues. The ends lost 4 bases at V and 4 bases at J; junction bases unmatched: 7. CDR1 is MGHDK, CDR2 SYGVNS, per germline. It was with a sample-barcoded 5' primer and a J-beta primer mix that a second PCR of about 7 to 12 cycles was run. TCRdb re-called the 5' RACE reads with MiXCR, one entry per CDR3 protein. The sample consists of 700,000 to 900,000 distinct CDR3 sequences, less than 70% of them appearing once. V and J are TRBV25-1 and TRBJ2-7, with TRBD2 identical over 10 bases. The clonotype was recovered from an elderly man in good health. Sequencing input: blood. CDR3 bases: TGTGCCAGCAGTGCCGGACTAGCGGTTTTGTACGAGCAGTACTTC. This encodes CASSAGLAVLYEQYF.